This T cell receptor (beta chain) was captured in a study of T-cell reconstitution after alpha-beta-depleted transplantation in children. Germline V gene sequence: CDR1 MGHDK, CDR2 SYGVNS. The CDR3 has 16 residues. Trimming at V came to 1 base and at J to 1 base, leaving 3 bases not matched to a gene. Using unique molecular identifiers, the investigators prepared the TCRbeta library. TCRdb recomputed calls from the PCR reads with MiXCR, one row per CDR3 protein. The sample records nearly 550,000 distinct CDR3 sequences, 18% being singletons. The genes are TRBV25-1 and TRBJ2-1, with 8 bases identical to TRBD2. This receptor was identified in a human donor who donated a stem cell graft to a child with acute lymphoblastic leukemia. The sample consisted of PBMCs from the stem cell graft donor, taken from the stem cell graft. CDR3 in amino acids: CASSELGGGSYNEQFF. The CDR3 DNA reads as TGTGCCAGCAGTGAATTAGGCGGGGGGTCCTACAATGAGCAGTTCTTC.